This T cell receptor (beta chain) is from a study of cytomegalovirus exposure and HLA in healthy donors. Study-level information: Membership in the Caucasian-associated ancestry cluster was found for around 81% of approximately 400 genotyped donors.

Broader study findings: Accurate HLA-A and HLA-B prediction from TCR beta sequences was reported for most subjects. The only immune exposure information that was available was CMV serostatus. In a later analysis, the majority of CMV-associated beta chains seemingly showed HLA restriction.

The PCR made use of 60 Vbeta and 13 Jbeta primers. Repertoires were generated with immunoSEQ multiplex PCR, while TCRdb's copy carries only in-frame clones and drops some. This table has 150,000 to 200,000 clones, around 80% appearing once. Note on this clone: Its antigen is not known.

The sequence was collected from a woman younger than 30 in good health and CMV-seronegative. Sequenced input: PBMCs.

The CDR3 nucleotides are TGCGCCAGCAGCCAAGTATCTAGTGCCTGGGAGACCCAGTACTTC. Its protein product is CASSQVSSAWETQYF. V is TRBV4-1 and J is TRBJ2-5, with D hard to call. V lost 1 base, J lost 5 bases, and 14 bases lay in between. The CDR3 runs 15 residues. CDR1 MGHRA and CDR2 YSYEKL come from the germline V gene.